Presented here are 3 T cell receptor beta chains from one specimen sequenced in a study of blood T cell repertoires in COVID-19. The table came from immunoSEQ multiplex PCR; TCRdb's copy has only in-frame clones and leaves some out. The sample carries about 140,000 clones, 88% recorded once. Input material: peripheral blood. The receptors here all came from a human donor with COVID-19, enrolled during active disease. The donor label of this sample is uncertain.

The genes are TRBV27 and TRBJ2-1, with 12 positions matching TRBD2. Germline assignment: CDR1 MNHEY and CDR2 SMNVEV (reference sequence). With V trimmed by 5 bases and J by 9 bases, 8 bases remained unmatched. CDR3 length: 15 amino acids. CDR3 bases: TGTGCCAGCAGTAAAGGACTAGCGGGGAGTGGTGAGCAGTTCTTC. It translates to CASSKGLAGSGEQFF.

The rearrangement uses TRBV5-1 and TRBJ1-1; 9 bases are shared with TRBD1. This CDR3 is 15 amino acids long. Germline CDR1 SGHRS, CDR2 YFSETQ. J gave up 3 bases and V 4 bases, and 7 bases lay outside the gene matches. CDR3 amino acids: CASSNIGQGYTEAFF. The CDR3 nucleotides are TGCGCCAGCAGCAACATAGGACAGGGGTACACTGAAGCTTTCTTT.

The rearrangement joins TRBV2 to TRBJ1-2; D gene unclear. Germline assignment: CDR1 SNHLY and CDR2 FYNNEI. CDR3 size: 15 residues. V was cut by 5 bases and J by 3 bases, with 16 bases left in between. The CDR3 loop reads CASSPRGAVDYGYTF. For the CDR3, the DNA is TGTGCCAGCAGTCCCCGGGGTGCTGTGGACTATGGCTACACCTTC.